The clone carrying this T cell receptor (beta chain) was seen only a few times. What it recognizes is unknown. TCRdb reprocessed the 5' RACE reads with MiXCR, giving one entry per CDR3 protein. The repertoire holds around 770,000 distinct CDR3 sequences, 15% to 20% seen once, with under 20% in the top ten. J lost 1 base, V lost 6 bases, and 8 bases had no gene match. This CDR3 is 16 amino acids long. The data stem from a study of CD8 T cells in ankylosing spondylitis. Study outcomes and limitations: In ankylosing spondylitis blood, a motif of 7 to 9 highly homologous TCR beta variants appeared characteristic.

This clonotype originated in a male donor with ankylosing spondylitis. The chain recombines TRBV12-3 or TRBV12-4 with TRBJ2-3; 9 bases are shared with TRBD1. Material for sequencing was blood, either unsorted or a sorted T cell fraction (not recorded which). The chain's CDR3 is CASRWTGEVGTDTQYF. The CDR3 DNA is TGTGCCAGCAGGTGGACAGGGGAGGTTGGCACAGATACGCAGTATTTT.